The next 8 T cell receptor beta chains were all read from a single sample in a study of blood T cell repertoires in COVID-19. Using immunoSEQ multiplex PCR, the repertoire was profiled, and TCRdb retains in-frame clones only, with some absent. The top ten clones hold 3.6% of a sample with about 260,000 clones, about 88% of them seen once. The specimen sequenced was peripheral blood. The origin of the receptors is a man younger than 35 with active or convalescent COVID-19.

The chain uses TRBV15 and TRBJ2-1, with 12 bases identical to TRBD2. CDR1 is LNHNV and CDR2 is YYDKDF in the germline V gene (reference sequence). Trimming took 8 bases from V and 5 from J; bases not matched to a gene: 7. The CDR3 has 15 amino acids. CDR3 DNA sequence: TGTGCCACCTCCCGGACTAGCGGGACCAACAATGAGCAGTTCTTC. It yields the protein CATSRTSGTNNEQFF.

The rearrangement uses TRBV30 and TRBJ2-3; weak D call: TRBD2 (5 bases). Germline loops: CDR1 GTSNPN, CDR2 SVGIG (reference sequence). This CDR3 has 11 amino acids. V gave up 4 bases and J gave up 7 bases, with 9 bases separating them. The CDR3 sequence: CAWNHGNTQYF. CDR3 coding DNA: TGTGCCTGGAATCACGGGAATACGCAGTATTTT.

This clone was counted a few times. The chain uses TRBV9 and TRBJ2-1; 7 bases are shared with TRBD1. V lost 4 bases to trimming and J lost 0 bases; unmatched junction nucleotides: 10. The CDR3 contains 17 residues. Germline V gene data show CDR1 as SGDLS and CDR2 as YYNGEE. The CDR3 DNA sequence: TGTGCCAGCAGCTCCCGGGACAGTATCCACTCCTACAATGAGCAGTTCTTC. It yields the protein CASSSRDSIHSYNEQFF.

This clone has a single count. V is TRBV14 and J is TRBJ2-1; TRBD2 might be the D (5 bases). Deletions cut 0 bases from V and 7 bases from J, with 19 bases between. The germline V gene encodes CDR1 SGHDN and CDR2 FVKESK. The CDR3 extends over 17 amino acids. The CDR3 loop reads CASSQEGRDPRRNEQFF. The CDR3 nucleotides read TGTGCCAGCAGCCAAGAGGGCCGGGATCCGCGCCGGAATGAGCAGTTCTTC.

This clone appeared a single time. The rearrangement joins TRBV19 to TRBJ1-5, with 7 bases fitting TRBD1. The CDR3 consists of 14 residues. J was trimmed by 7 bases and V by 4 bases; bases with no gene match: 7. The germline V gene encodes CDR1 LNHDA and CDR2 SQIVND (reference sequence). The CDR3: CASSTTGSGQPQHF. In DNA form, the CDR3 reads TGTGCCAGTAGTACGACAGGGTCAGGGCAGCCCCAGCATTTT. Based on the CDR3 plus reference TRBV19 and TRBJ1-5, the full variable domain is DGGITQSPKYLFRKEGQNVTLSCEQNLNHDAMYWYRQDPGQGLRLIYYSQIVNDFQKGDIAEGYSVSREKKESFPLTVTSAQKNPTAFYLCASSTTGSGQPQHFGDGTRLSIL.

The rearrangement joins TRBV2 to TRBJ1-1, with 9 bases aligning to TRBD1. The CDR3 extends over 13 amino acids. With 6 bases clipped from V and 4 bases from J, the junction kept 3 bases outside the gene matches. Germline V gene sequence: CDR1 SNHLY, CDR2 FYNNEI. The CDR3 loop is CASRGQGVTEAFF. The CDR3 region has the DNA TGTGCCAGCAGGGGACAGGGAGTCACTGAAGCTTTCTTT.

The CDR3 sequence: CASSSFTGVSHEQYF. Written as DNA, the CDR3 is TGTGCCAGCAGTAGCTTTACAGGGGTTTCCCACGAGCAGTACTTC. V is TRBV6-5 and J is TRBJ2-7; 7 nucleotides align to TRBD1. The CDR3 has 15 residues. Per the germline V gene, CDR1 is MNHEY and CDR2 is SVGAGI. The V segment lost 5 bases and the J segment 5 bases; nucleotides outside the gene matches: 12.

The chain uses TRBV12-3 or TRBV12-4 and TRBJ2-7, with a possible D match to TRBD1 (5 bases). Between the trimmed V and J ends, which lost 3 bases and 6 bases, there was a span of 6 bases. The CDR3 sequence is 11 residues long. The CDR3 is CASSFQGEQYF. The CDR3, as DNA: TGTGCCAGCAGTTTCCAGGGCGAGCAGTACTTC.